This T cell receptor beta chain was obtained from a study of shared clonotypes between healthy human individuals. Methods used by the authors: ImmunoSEQ sequences covered only the junction and lacked quality scores; filtering therefore differed. TCRdb keeps only in-frame clones here, not all; method: immunoSEQ multiplex PCR. That table gives V, J and clone size, and the DNA gave D and trimming. The sample holds hundreds of thousands of clones, 80% to 95% seen once. Looked up from germline, CDR1 is MNHEY and CDR2 is SMNVEV (reference sequence). This CDR3 is built from 18 residues. Trimming cost V 2 bases and J 0 bases; bases outside gene matches: 10. The study, taken as a whole, reports: Clonotypes not shared had lower generation probabilities than those common to all four donors.

Naive CD8 cells lacked CD45RO and underwent positive selection for CCR7, leaving out terminally differentiated effector memory CD45RA+ cells. This clone was found once. Antigen unknown. The chain uses TRBV27 and TRBJ2-1; 7 bases are a match to TRBD2. The clonotype originates from a man under 40 in good health. Sequencing input: naive CD8+ T cells sorted from blood. Written as DNA, the CDR3 is TGTGCCAGCAGTTTACCTCGGGAGCGGGGAAGCTCCTACAATGAGCAGTTCTTC. Its translation: CASSLPRERGSSYNEQFF.